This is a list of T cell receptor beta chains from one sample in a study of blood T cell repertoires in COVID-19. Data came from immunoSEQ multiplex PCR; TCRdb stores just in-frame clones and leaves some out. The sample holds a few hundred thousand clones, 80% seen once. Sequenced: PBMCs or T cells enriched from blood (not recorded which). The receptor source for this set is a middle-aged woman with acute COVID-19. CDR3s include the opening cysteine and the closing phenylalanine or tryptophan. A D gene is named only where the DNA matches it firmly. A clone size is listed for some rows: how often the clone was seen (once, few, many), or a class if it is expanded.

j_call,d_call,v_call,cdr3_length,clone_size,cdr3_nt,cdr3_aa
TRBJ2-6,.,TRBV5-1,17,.,TGCGCCAGCAGCTTGACGGGACAAGCCTCTGGGGCCAACGTCCTGACTTTC,CASSLTGQASGANVLTF
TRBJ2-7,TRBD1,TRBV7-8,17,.,TGTGCCAGCAGCGCCCCGGGACAGGGGGCTATAAAGCGCGAGCAGTACTTC,CASSAPGQGAIKREQYF
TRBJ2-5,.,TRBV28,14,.,TGTGCCAGCAGTTTACCAGGGATCCAAGAGACCCAGTACTTC,CASSLPGIQETQYF
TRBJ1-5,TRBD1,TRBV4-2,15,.,TGTGCCAGCAGCCGCCCGGGACAGTTCGATCAGCCCCAGCATTTT,CASSRPGQFDQPQHF
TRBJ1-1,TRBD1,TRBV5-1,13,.,TGCGCCAGCAGCTTGGCAGGGGGTGGTGAAGCTTTCTTT,CASSLAGGGEAFF
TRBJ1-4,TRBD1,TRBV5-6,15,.,TGTGCCAGCAGCTTGAGTAGGGTAGGGGGCGAAAAACTGTTTTTT,CASSLSRVGGEKLFF
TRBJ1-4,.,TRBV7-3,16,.,TGTGCCAGCAGCTTGCAGGGGCATTCAACTAATGAAAAACTGTTTTTT,CASSLQGHSTNEKLFF
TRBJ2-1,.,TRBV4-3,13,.,TGCGCCAGCAGCCAAGAATGGAGTCATGAGCAGTTCTTC,CASSQEWSHEQFF
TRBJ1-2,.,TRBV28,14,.,TGTGCCAGCAGTTTTGGGCAGGGTGACTATGGCTACACCTTC,CASSFGQGDYGYTF
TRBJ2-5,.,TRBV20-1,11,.,TGCAGTGCTCCGACGGGAAGGGCCCAGTACTTC,CSAPTGRAQYF
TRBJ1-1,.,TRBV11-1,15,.,TGTGCCAGCAGACTCCCAACAGGGACGAACACTGAAGCTTTCTTT,CASRLPTGTNTEAFF
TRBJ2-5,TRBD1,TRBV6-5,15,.,TGTGCCAGCAGCCGCCCGGGACAGGGGAGGGAGACCCAGTACTTC,CASSRPGQGRETQYF
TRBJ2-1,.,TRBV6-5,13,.,TGTGCCAGCAGTTTTGGGCGGGACAATGAGCAGTTCTTC,CASSFGRDNEQFF
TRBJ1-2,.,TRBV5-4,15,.,TGTGCCAGCAGCTTGGGGGTCCAGGCCCTTAGGGGCTACACCTTC,CASSLGVQALRGYTF
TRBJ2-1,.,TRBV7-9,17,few,TGTGCCAGCAGCTTACCTTCCCTTGGAGGACTTGGAAATGAGCAGTTCTTC,CASSLPSLGGLGNEQFF
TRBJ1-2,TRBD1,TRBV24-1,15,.,TGTGCCACCAGTGTCCGGACAGGATCTAACTATGGCTACACCTTC,CATSVRTGSNYGYTF
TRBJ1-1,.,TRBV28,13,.,TGTGCCAGCAGCTCCACATCTCCTCGGGGGGCTTTCTTT,CASSSTSPRGAFF
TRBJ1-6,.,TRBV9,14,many,TGTGCCAGCAGCGTAGGAGGGTTTGATTCACCCCTCCACTTT,CASSVGGFDSPLHF
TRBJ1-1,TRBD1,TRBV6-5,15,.,TGTGCCAGCAGTCGACAGGGAAGAGGGAACACTGAAGCTTTCTTT,CASSRQGRGNTEAFF
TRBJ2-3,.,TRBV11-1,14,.,TGTGCCAGCAGCCCTCGCTCCTACACAGATACGCAGTATTTT,CASSPRSYTDTQYF
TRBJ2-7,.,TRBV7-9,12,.,TGTGCCAGCAGCACAGACTCCTACGAGCAGTACTTC,CASSTDSYEQYF
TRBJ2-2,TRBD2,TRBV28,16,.,TGTGCCAGCATGGGGACTAGCGGGGGGGCGACCGGGGAGCTGTTTTTT,CASMGTSGGATGELFF
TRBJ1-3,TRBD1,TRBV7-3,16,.,TGTGCCAGCAGCGGACAGGGACAGTCGAGTGGAAACACCATATATTTT,CASSGQGQSSGNTIYF
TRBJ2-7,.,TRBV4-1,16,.,TGCGCCAGCAGCCCCCGGGACTTTACTCCCTCCTACGAGCAGTACTTC,CASSPRDFTPSYEQYF
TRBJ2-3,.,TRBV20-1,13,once,TGCAGTGCTAGTTGGAGGAACACAGATACGCAGTATTTT,CSASWRNTDTQYF
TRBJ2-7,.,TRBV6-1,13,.,TGTGCCAGCAGTGACAGGGGTTGGTACGAGCAGTACTTC,CASSDRGWYEQYF
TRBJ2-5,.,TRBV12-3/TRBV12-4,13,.,TGTGCCAGCAGTGCCCCAGGGCAAGAGACCCAGTACTTC,CASSAPGQETQYF
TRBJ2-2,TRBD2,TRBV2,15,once,TGTGCCAGCAGTGAGACTAGCGGGATAGGCGGGGAGCTGTTTTTT,CASSETSGIGGELFF
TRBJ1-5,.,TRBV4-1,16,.,TGCGCCAGCAGCCAAAATTCGGGACATAGCAATCAGCCCCAGCATTTT,CASSQNSGHSNQPQHF
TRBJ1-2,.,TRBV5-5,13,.,TGTGCCAGCAGGGACACGATTAACTATGGCTACACCTTC,CASRDTINYGYTF
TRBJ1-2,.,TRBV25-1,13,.,TGTGCCAGCAGTACGGCAGGGTGGAAGGGCTACACCTTC,CASSTAGWKGYTF
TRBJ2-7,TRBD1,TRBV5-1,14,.,TGCGCCAGCAGCTCCGGACAGGGGGCTGACGAGCAGTACTTC,CASSSGQGADEQYF
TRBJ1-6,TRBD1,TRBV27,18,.,TGTGCCAGCAGTTTAAGAGGACAGGGTGGAACCTATAATTCACCCCTCCACTTT,CASSLRGQGGTYNSPLHF
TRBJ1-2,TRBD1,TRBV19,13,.,TGTGCCAGTAAAGGACAGGGGGTTCGCGGCTACACCTTC,CASKGQGVRGYTF
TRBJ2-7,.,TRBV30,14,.,TGTGCCTGGAACAGACCCCCCAGCTCCTACGAGCAGTACTTC,CAWNRPPSSYEQYF
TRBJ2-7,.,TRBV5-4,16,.,TGTGCCAGCAGCCCTGGTGTCTCTGAGAGCTCCTACGAGCAGTACTTC,CASSPGVSESSYEQYF
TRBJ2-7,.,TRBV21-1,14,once,TGTGCCAGCGGCATACTAGCGGGATATCACGAGCAGTACTTC,CASGILAGYHEQYF